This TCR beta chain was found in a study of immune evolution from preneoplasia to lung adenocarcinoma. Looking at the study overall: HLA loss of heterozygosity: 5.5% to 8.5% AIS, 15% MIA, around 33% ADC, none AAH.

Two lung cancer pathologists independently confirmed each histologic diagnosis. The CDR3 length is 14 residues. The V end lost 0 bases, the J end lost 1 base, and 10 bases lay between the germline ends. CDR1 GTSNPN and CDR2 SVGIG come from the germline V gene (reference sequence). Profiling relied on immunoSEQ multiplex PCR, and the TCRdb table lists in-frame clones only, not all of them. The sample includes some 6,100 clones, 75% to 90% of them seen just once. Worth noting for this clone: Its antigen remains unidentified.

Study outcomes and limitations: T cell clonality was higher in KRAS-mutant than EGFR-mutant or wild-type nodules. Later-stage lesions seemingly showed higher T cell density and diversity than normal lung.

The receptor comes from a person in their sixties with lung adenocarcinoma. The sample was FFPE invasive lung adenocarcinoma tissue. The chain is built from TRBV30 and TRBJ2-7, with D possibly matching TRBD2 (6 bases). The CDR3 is CAWSVLARSYEQYF. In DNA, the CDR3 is TGTGCCTGGAGTGTCCTAGCGCGATCCTACGAGCAGTACTTC.